These 8 T cell receptor beta chains were sequenced from one sample in a study of monozygotic twins with cystic fibrosis. Sequenced by immunoSEQ multiplex PCR; TCRdb stores in-frame clones only, minus some. Here the sample spans about 26,000 clones, 90% being singletons. Sequenced: blood. All receptors derive from a girl aged 2 to 10 with cystic fibrosis.

This clone has a single count. The V gene is TRBV4-1, the J gene TRBJ2-5; 8 bases fit TRBD2. Germline CDR1 reads MGHRA; CDR2 reads YSYEKL. This CDR3 has 17 amino acids. V lost 2 bases and J lost 4; bases outside the gene matches: 12. CDR3 residues: CASSQIPFRGGRETQYF. In DNA form, the CDR3 reads TGCGCCAGCAGCCAAATCCCCTTCCGGGGGGGGCGAGAGACCCAGTACTTC.

The chain joins TRBV6-1 to TRBJ2-5; D gene ambiguous. CDR1 is MNHNS and CDR2 is SASEGT in the germline V gene. With 1 base removed from V and 2 bases from J, the gap between germline ends came to 11 bases. The CDR3 spans 15 residues. CDR3 nucleotides: TGTGCCAGCAGTGAAGAGGGATTGCAGCAAGAGACCCAGTACTTC. Its protein is CASSEEGLQQETQYF.

The chain has TRBV4-3 and TRBJ2-1, with D perhaps TRBD2 (6 bases). V was trimmed by 3 bases and J by 0 bases, leaving 12 bases between them. There are 16 residues in the CDR3. Germline CDR1 LGHNA, CDR2 YSLEER. The CDR3 is CASSQEAGSSYNEQFF. The CDR3 nucleotides read TGCGCCAGCAGCCAGGAGGCGGGGAGCTCCTACAATGAGCAGTTCTTC.

This chain joins TRBV6-6 and TRBJ2-7; D gene unclear. Germline CDR1 is MNHNY and CDR2 is SVGAGI (reference sequence). The CDR3 has 13 amino acids. Trimming took off 2 bases at V and 1 base at J, with 6 bases between the two ends. CDR3 loop: CASSYVGSYEQYF. Written as DNA, the CDR3 is TGTGCCAGCAGTTACGTGGGGTCCTACGAGCAGTACTTC.

The genes are TRBV7-2 and TRBJ1-3; 8 bases line up with TRBD1. V dropped 2 bases and J dropped 0; count of bases not matched to a gene: 12. CDR1 and CDR2 from the germline V gene are SGHTA and FQGNSA. This CDR3 is built from 19 residues. CDR3 sequence (DNA): TGTGCCAGCAGCTTAATGGGCAGGGGGCCCTTGAACTCTGGAAACACCATATATTTT. It encodes CASSLMGRGPLNSGNTIYF.

The chain couples TRBV7-9 to TRBJ1-2; perhaps TRBD1 as D (6 bases). V lost 3 bases and J lost 2, with 16 bases in between. CDR1 and CDR2 (germline): SEHNR, FQNEAQ (reference sequence). CDR3 length: 16 residues. The CDR3 region is CASSLSRGQPNYGYTF. Written as DNA, the CDR3 is TGTGCCAGCAGCTTGTCCCGGGGACAACCAAACTATGGCTACACCTTC.

The chain combines TRBV30 with TRBJ2-7; 7 positions agree with TRBD2. From germline, CDR1 is GTSNPN and CDR2 SVGIG (reference sequence). Trimming cost V 0 bases and J 6 bases; bases outside gene matches: 2. The CDR3 extends over 12 amino acids. CDR3 region: CAWSVRGGEQYF. In nucleotides, the CDR3 is TGTGCCTGGAGTGTACGCGGGGGCGAGCAGTACTTC.

This chain joins TRBV10-1 and TRBJ2-5; a possible D gene is TRBD1 (6 bases). CDR1 is WNHNN, CDR2 SYGVQD, per germline (reference sequence). The CDR3 loop spans 12 amino acids. V was pared by 2 bases and J by 6 bases, with 7 bases between. This CDR3 is CASSEQGQTQYF. In DNA, the CDR3 is TGCGCCAGCAGTGAGCAGGGGCAGACCCAGTACTTC.